This TCR beta chain was identified in a study of CXCR3-negative and CXCR3-positive naive CD8 T cells. Whole-study findings and limits: Greater hydrophobicity was found in TRB CDR3s of CXCR3-positive naive cells than of CXCR3-negative naive cells. For naive cells, CXCR3-negative and CXCR3-positive subsets had similar TRBV-TRBJ usage; for memory cells, usage differed. Much lower diversity was found in memory CD8+ cells, while both naive subsets had comparably high diversity.

CD45RO-CCR7+CD27+CD95- marked naive CD8+ T cells. For this clonotype: Its antigen remains unknown.

Each TRB cDNA library was prepared by 5' RACE (with UMI labels). Reprocessing the 5' RACE reads, TCRdb reports a single entry for every CDR3 protein and omits DNA. The sample table sets out roughly 100,000 distinct CDR3 sequences. This CDR3 is built from 12 residues. Germline V gives CDR1 SGHTA, CDR2 FQGNSA. Sequenced input: naive CXCR3- CD8+ T cells from blood. Subset specified: CD45RO-CCR7+CD27+CD95- naive CD8+ T cells lacking CXCR3 (TNR3-). The chain has TRBV7-2 and TRBJ2-2. This sequence was found in a human donor in good health. Some clones in this sample may be carry-over from other donors' samples. CDR3 in amino acids: CASSLEYGELFF.